A single sample is the source of the 5 T cell receptor beta chains below, sequenced in a study of T cells in Graves' hyperthyroidism and ophthalmopathy. RNA transcripts provided the source from which TCR beta CDR3 regions were amplified. Initially, a first-round RT-PCR of the TCR CDR3 employed the HTBI primer set. Each CDR3 protein gets one entry after TCRdb re-called the multiplex PCR reads with MiXCR. The sample has 390,000 or so distinct CDR3 sequences, approximately 14% seen once. Sequences were obtained from blood. All receptors derive from a man aged 18 to 35 with Graves' ophthalmopathy.

This clonotype was observed many times. The chain has TRBV6-1 and TRBJ1-1, with TRBD1 as a possible D gene (6 bases). V lost 8 bases and J 1 base, leaving 17 bases between the germline ends. Germline V CDR1 and CDR2: MNHNS, SASEGT. This CDR3 has 15 amino acids. The DNA for the CDR3 is TGTGCCAGCGCCCCACTGTACAGGGAGAACACTGAAGCTTTCTTT. This sequence encodes CASAPLYRENTEAFF.

In this sample, this clonotype turned up many times. The chain links TRBV19 to TRBJ2-3, with 7 bases identical to TRBD2. The germline V gene has CDR1 LNHDA and CDR2 SQIVND (reference sequence). V lost 4 bases to trimming and J lost 2 bases; unmatched junction nucleotides: 12. The length of the CDR3 is 17 residues. The CDR3 region is CASSSYQWEGVTDTQYF. CDR3 DNA sequence: TGTGCCAGTAGTAGCTATCAGTGGGAGGGCGTCACAGATACGCAGTATTTT.

This clonotype appeared once. This chain joins TRBV10-3 and TRBJ2-5, with 14 bases that match TRBD2. V gave up 4 bases and J gave up 5 bases; unmatched junction bases: 6. This CDR3 is 16 amino acids long. Germline values: CDR1 ENHRY, CDR2 SYGVKD. The DNA of the CDR3 is TGTGCCATCAGTGGGGGACTAGCGGGAGTTCCCGAGACCCAGTACTTC. Protein sequence: CAISGGLAGVPETQYF.

This clonotype was counted ten times or more. The chain links TRBV12-3 or TRBV12-4 to TRBJ2-5, with D hard to call. The CDR3 contains 14 residues. V shed 8 bases and J shed 0 bases, with 13 bases lying between them. DNA for the CDR3: TGTGCCAGCCTTCTAGGGAACCACCAAGAGACCCAGTACTTC. Protein: CASLLGNHQETQYF.

This clonotype has ten or more counts. V is TRBV9 and J is TRBJ2-2; D gene unclear. Germline CDR1 SGDLS, CDR2 YYNGEE. The V end lost 4 bases, the J end lost 1 base, and 11 bases lay between the germline ends. This CDR3 is built from 15 residues. In nucleotides, the CDR3 is TGTGCCAGCAGCTTTGGTGACAAGAACACCGGGGAGCTGTTTTTT. Protein sequence: CASSFGDKNTGELFF. The full variable domain, in which reference TRBV9 and TRBJ2-2 provide the parts outside the CDR3, is DSGVTQTPKHLITATGQRVTLRCSPRSGDLSVYWYQQSLDQGLQFLIQYYNGEERAKGNILERFSAQQFPDLHSELNLSSLELGDSALYFCASSFGDKNTGELFFGEGSRLTVL.